The source of this T cell receptor beta chain is a study of blood T cell repertoires in COVID-19 (dated by TCRdb to between 2020 and 2021). For the wider study: Samples covering the acute and convalescent phases of COVID-19 were provided by collaborators in the United States, Italy and Spain. The material from the prospective study consisted of cDNA or gDNA derived from T cells, B-cell-depleted T cells, or PBMCs. The dataset comprised deeply sampled blood TCRbeta repertoires from subjects exposed to, actively infected with, or recovered from COVID-19. The repertoires were released in a freely available public database meant as a resource for research on the immune response to SARS-CoV-2. The samples were drawn from two sources: the first 160 participants of the ongoing ImmuneRACE study, and approximately 1,300 subjects contributed by 6 global collaborators. Nearly every sample came with metadata listing a de-identified subject ID, COVID-19 status, age in years and sex. Where available, HLA class I and class II types were taken from metadata supplied by the sample provider and were not determined by assay-based typing.

Of note for this clone: Its antigen specificity is not known. It has no much larger one-base neighbor in the sample; base qualities were not kept.

The collaborating institutions used their own protocols to collect whole blood in K2EDTA tubes. Collaborator samples were shipped for TCRbeta analysis as frozen whole blood, isolated PBMCs, or DNA extracted from either sample type. The immunoSEQ Assay, a bias-controlled multiplex PCR, was used to amplify TCRbeta CDR3 regions from genomic DNA. The authors processed their data as follows. Within the assay, amplification of reference gene primers was used to estimate how many nucleated cells each sample contained. Sequence reads were collapsed and filtered to measure the absolute abundance of every unique TCRbeta CDR3 rearrangement. Productive Simpson clonality was computed per sample as the square root of Simpson's diversity index over productive rearrangements. Drawn from immuneACCESS, this table holds only the in-frame rearrangements with V and J called that TCRdb kept. Clones are partly lost; checked studies trace under half to an unresolved V gene and leave the rest unexplained. V and J calls and clone size are given by that table; D and trimming were obtained from the DNA. Here the sample has tens of thousands of clones; around four fifths occur a single time. About 42% of the sample goes to the ten largest clones.

CDR1 LNHDA and CDR2 SQIVND are derived from the germline V gene (reference sequence). From V the trimming removes 8 bases and from J it removes 0 bases, while the gene matches leave 6 bases of the junction unaccounted for. The CDR3 runs 14 residues from the cysteine to the phenylalanine. The read is trimmed to its CDR3 DNA, 42 bases read in frame from base 1. The paper's findings and limits, for the study overall: The quantity of clinical and demographic metadata differed by source and by participant and was supplied without curation.

The chain employs TRBV19 and TRBJ2-7, with 8 bases aligning to TRBD2. Sequencing was carried out using peripheral blood. This receptor was identified in a man older than 75 with active or convalescent COVID-19. The CDR3 region: CASSRAGDSYEQYF. DNA sequence: TGTGCCAGTTCGCGAGCGGGAGACTCCTACGAGCAGTACTTC.